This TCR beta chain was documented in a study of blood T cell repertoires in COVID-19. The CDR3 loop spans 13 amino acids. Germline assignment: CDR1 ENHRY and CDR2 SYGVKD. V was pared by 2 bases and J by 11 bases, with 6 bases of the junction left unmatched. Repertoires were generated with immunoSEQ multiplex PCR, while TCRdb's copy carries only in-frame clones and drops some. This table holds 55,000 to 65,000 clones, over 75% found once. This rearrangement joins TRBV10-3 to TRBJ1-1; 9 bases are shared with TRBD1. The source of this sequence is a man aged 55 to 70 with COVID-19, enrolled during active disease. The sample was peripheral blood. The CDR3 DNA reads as TGTGCCATCAGTGAGGGGACAGGGCCGCCGGCTTTCTTT. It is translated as CAISEGTGPPAFF.